This T cell receptor (beta chain) is from a study of T cells in Graves' hyperthyroidism and ophthalmopathy. Study-wide results and caveats: Ophthalmopathy onset followed model prediction by a median about seven months.

Hyperthyroidism of Graves' type that showed no ophthalmopathy progression within 18 months was stable. Participants, patients aged 18 to 65, had newly diagnosed hyperthyroidism with a duration under 2 months. On this clonotype itself: The antigen is not known.

This CDR3 has 17 residues. In germline, CDR1 is LNHNV, CDR2 YYDKDF (reference sequence). V was pared by 1 base and J by 5 bases, with 20 bases between. TCR beta CDR3 region amplification was performed from RNA transcripts. RT-PCR in the first round (using the HTBI primer set) targeted the TCR CDR3. TCRdb re-analysed the multiplex PCR reads in MiXCR, keeping a single row per CDR3 protein. The sample contains 750,000 to 900,000 distinct CDR3 sequences, around 38% of which appear only once. Sequencing was performed on blood. This clonotype was sampled from a man in his late teens or twenties with Graves' hyperthyroidism. This chain joins TRBV15 and TRBJ1-1; no reliable D call. The CDR3 DNA sequence: TGTGCCACCAGCAGAGTCGTGGGCAGCTCCCTGAGGACTGAAGCTTTCTTT. Amino acid sequence: CATSRVVGSSLRTEAFF.